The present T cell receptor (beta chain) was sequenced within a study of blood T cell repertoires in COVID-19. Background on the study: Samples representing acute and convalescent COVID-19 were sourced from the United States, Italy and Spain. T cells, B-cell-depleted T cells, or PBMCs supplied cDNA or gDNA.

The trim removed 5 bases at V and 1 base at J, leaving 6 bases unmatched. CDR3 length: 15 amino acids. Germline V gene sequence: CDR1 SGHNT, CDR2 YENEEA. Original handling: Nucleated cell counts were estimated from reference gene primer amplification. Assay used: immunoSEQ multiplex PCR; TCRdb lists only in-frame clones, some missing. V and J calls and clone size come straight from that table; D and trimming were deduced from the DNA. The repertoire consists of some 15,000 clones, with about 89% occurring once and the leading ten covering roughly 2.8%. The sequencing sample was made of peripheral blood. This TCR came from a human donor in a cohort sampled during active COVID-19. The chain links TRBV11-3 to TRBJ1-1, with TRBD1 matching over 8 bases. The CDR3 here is CASSPGQGRNTEAFF. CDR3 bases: TGTGCCAGCAGCCCAGGACAGGGAAGGAACACTGAAGCTTTCTTT.